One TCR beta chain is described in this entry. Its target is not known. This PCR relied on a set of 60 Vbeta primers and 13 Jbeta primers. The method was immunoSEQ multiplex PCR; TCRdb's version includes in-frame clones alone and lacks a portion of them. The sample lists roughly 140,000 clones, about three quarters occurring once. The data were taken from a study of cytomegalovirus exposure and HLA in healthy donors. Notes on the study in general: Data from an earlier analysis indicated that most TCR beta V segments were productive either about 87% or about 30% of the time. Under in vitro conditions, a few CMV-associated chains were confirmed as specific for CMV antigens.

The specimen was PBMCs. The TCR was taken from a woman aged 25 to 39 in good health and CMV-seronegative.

The CDR3 nucleotides are TGTGCCAGCAGTGAGAGACTAGCGGGTACCACTCCAGGGTGGGAGACCCAGTACTTC. Encoded protein: CASSERLAGTTPGWETQYF. The chain links TRBV6-1 to TRBJ2-5, with 10 bases matching TRBD2. V shed 3 bases, J shed 5 bases, and the junction held 18 bases outside the gene matches. The germline CDR1 and CDR2 sequences are MNHNS and SASEGT. The CDR3 contains 19 residues.